The following is a T cell receptor (beta chain) sequence with its context. Its specificity is not known. The study drew its donors from healthy HIV-negative adults without recent acute infections or vaccinations. This sample was taken from a study of shared clonotypes between healthy human individuals. Study results and caveats: Enrolling few donors narrowed the genetic and exposure-history diversity that was represented.

Deep was the level at which the assay was run. Here immunoSEQ multiplex PCR was the method, and the copy in TCRdb shows in-frame clones only, minus some. Of some 2,000,000 clones in the sample, 85% to 95% were seen once. The CDR3 totals 18 residues. The germline gives CDR1 MDHEN, CDR2 SYDVKM. The junction had 7 bases not matched to a gene; V was cut back by 1 base and J by 1 base. The rearrangement joins TRBV28 to TRBJ2-5; 12 bases are shared with TRBD2. The source of this sequence is a man aged 18 to 30 in good health. Sequenced sample: naive CD4+ T cells sorted from blood. Subset of the sample: CD45RA+ positively selected. The CDR3 reads CASSLYPGLAGSQETQYF. CDR3 nucleotides: TGTGCCAGCAGTTTATACCCTGGACTAGCGGGGAGCCAAGAGACCCAGTACTTC.